The rows below give T cell receptor beta chains drawn from one sample of a study of identifying expanded T cells in peripheral blood. Method: immunoSEQ multiplex PCR; TCRdb's copy keeps in-frame clones and lacks some. The sample lists about 58,000 clones; under 85% were seen once. Sample: blood. The receptors were gathered from a person between 18 and 70 years old in good health. The CDR3 runs from the conserved cysteine through the conserved F or W. Clone size is stated in some rows and not others, as once, few, many or a class when expanded.

clone size: -; J gene: TRBJ1-1; V gene: TRBV19; CDR3 protein: CASKEGQLATEAFF
clone size: -; J gene: TRBJ2-7; V gene: TRBV27; CDR3 protein: CASSPRTSGSSLGGYEQYF
clone size: once; J gene: TRBJ2-3; V gene: TRBV18; CDR3 protein: CASSDGTDTQYF
clone size: -; J gene: TRBJ2-7; V gene: TRBV7-2; CDR3 protein: CASSRGAGYEQYF
clone size: -; J gene: TRBJ1-5; V gene: TRBV6-4; CDR3 protein: CASSDNSGGNQPQHF
clone size: -; J gene: TRBJ1-1; V gene: TRBV5-1; CDR3 protein: CASSFEGWADGEAFF
clone size: once; J gene: TRBJ1-1; V gene: TRBV6-5; CDR3 protein: CASSSPRGAAEAFF
clone size: -; J gene: TRBJ1-2; V gene: TRBV2; CDR3 protein: CASRGQGDGYTF
clone size: -; J gene: TRBJ2-2; V gene: TRBV2; CDR3 protein: CASRPTTGELFF
clone size: -; J gene: TRBJ2-3; V gene: TRBV7-3; CDR3 protein: CASSAQPSPMDTQYF
clone size: -; J gene: TRBJ2-7; V gene: TRBV28; CDR3 protein: CASSFFGSTGREQYF
clone size: -; J gene: TRBJ1-1; V gene: TRBV6-5; CDR3 protein: CASRRTVPMNTEAFF
clone size: -; J gene: TRBJ1-1; V gene: TRBV11-3; CDR3 protein: CASSLDGRTEAFF
clone size: few; J gene: TRBJ2-6; V gene: TRBV5-6; CDR3 protein: CASSSFRTALSGANVLTF
clone size: few; J gene: TRBJ2-7; V gene: TRBV11-2; CDR3 protein: CASSLFQGEGREQYF
clone size: once; J gene: TRBJ2-5; V gene: TRBV10-2; CDR3 protein: CASSRQGTAETQYF
clone size: -; J gene: TRBJ2-1; V gene: TRBV4-3; CDR3 protein: CASSQAGLAGGHGYNEQFF
clone size: once; J gene: TRBJ2-2; V gene: TRBV12-5; CDR3 protein: CASGLPTGLGTGELFF
clone size: -; J gene: TRBJ2-5; V gene: TRBV14; CDR3 protein: CASSQKWGRETQYF
clone size: -; J gene: TRBJ2-7; V gene: TRBV11-3; CDR3 protein: CASSSGLAGSNEQYF
clone size: -; J gene: TRBJ2-3; V gene: TRBV5-1; CDR3 protein: CASTINVASTDTQYF
clone size: -; J gene: TRBJ1-2; V gene: TRBV7-2; CDR3 protein: CASSLDRGLRMGYTF
clone size: -; J gene: TRBJ2-2; V gene: TRBV5-1; CDR3 protein: CASSARVDSANTGELFF
clone size: -; J gene: TRBJ2-1; V gene: TRBV4-1; CDR3 protein: CASSLAHRRLSYNEQFF
clone size: few; J gene: TRBJ2-2; V gene: TRBV7-9; CDR3 protein: CASSTGTGGLRNTGELFF
clone size: few; J gene: TRBJ2-1; V gene: TRBV30; CDR3 protein: CAWSSWSGGEQFF
clone size: -; J gene: TRBJ2-7; V gene: TRBV11-2; CDR3 protein: CASSLGMTEQYF
clone size: -; J gene: TRBJ2-5; V gene: TRBV7-9; CDR3 protein: CASSGGGGRVEETQYF
clone size: -; J gene: TRBJ1-2; V gene: TRBV27; CDR3 protein: CASRDSIIQGGDDYGYTF
clone size: few; J gene: TRBJ2-3; V gene: TRBV6-5; CDR3 protein: CASSFLSSGGLDTQYF
clone size: -; J gene: TRBJ2-1; V gene: TRBV27; CDR3 protein: CASKVGRSPPYNEQFF
clone size: few; J gene: TRBJ2-3; V gene: TRBV7-7; CDR3 protein: CASSLETSGGGTQYF
clone size: -; J gene: TRBJ1-4; V gene: TRBV6-1; CDR3 protein: CASSGRWKRTNEKLFF
clone size: once; J gene: TRBJ2-1; V gene: TRBV14; CDR3 protein: CASSQPGASPGNEQFF
clone size: -; J gene: TRBJ2-3; V gene: TRBV29-1; CDR3 protein: CSVRGLDRGYTDTQYF
clone size: -; J gene: TRBJ1-1; V gene: TRBV9; CDR3 protein: CASSFALNTEAFF
clone size: -; J gene: TRBJ1-1; V gene: TRBV18; CDR3 protein: CASSPQGAGGTEAFF
clone size: -; J gene: TRBJ1-2; V gene: TRBV30; CDR3 protein: CAWTQIAGGPYGYTF
clone size: -; J gene: TRBJ1-2; V gene: TRBV28; CDR3 protein: CASRVPPDLGLYGYTF
clone size: -; J gene: TRBJ2-1; V gene: TRBV5-1; CDR3 protein: CASSLGQEYNEQFF
clone size: once; J gene: TRBJ1-2; V gene: TRBV5-1; CDR3 protein: CASSAGQGGGYTF
clone size: -; J gene: TRBJ2-3; V gene: TRBV7-2; CDR3 protein: CASSIGLAGVVTQYF
clone size: once; J gene: TRBJ2-3; V gene: TRBV29-1; CDR3 protein: CSVEAGGTSSTDTQYF
clone size: -; J gene: TRBJ1-1; V gene: TRBV7-2; CDR3 protein: CASSGHTEAFF
clone size: -; J gene: TRBJ1-6; V gene: TRBV2; CDR3 protein: CATQGQANSPLHF
clone size: -; J gene: TRBJ2-3; V gene: TRBV5-1; CDR3 protein: CASSLEQGTDTQYF
clone size: -; J gene: TRBJ1-1; V gene: TRBV7-6; CDR3 protein: CASSSGVGGQTEAFF
clone size: -; J gene: TRBJ2-7; V gene: TRBV27; CDR3 protein: CASTPLAGTGVHEQYF
clone size: -; J gene: TRBJ2-2; V gene: TRBV9; CDR3 protein: CASSPGRPGELFF
clone size: -; J gene: TRBJ1-4; V gene: TRBV6-7; CDR3 protein: CASSSDFANDEKLFF
clone size: -; J gene: TRBJ2-1; V gene: TRBV27; CDR3 protein: CASSFLVPGLVGKGNEQFF
clone size: -; J gene: TRBJ2-3; V gene: TRBV5-8; CDR3 protein: CASSLKSGGPDTQYF
clone size: -; J gene: TRBJ1-4; V gene: TRBV7-8; CDR3 protein: CASTLVTGRGNEKLFF
clone size: -; J gene: TRBJ2-4; V gene: TRBV18; CDR3 protein: CASSFGQGYIQYF
clone size: -; J gene: TRBJ1-1; V gene: TRBV18; CDR3 protein: CASSPLNTPGVVAFF
clone size: -; J gene: TRBJ2-7; V gene: TRBV6-1; CDR3 protein: CASSQQLYEQYF
clone size: -; J gene: TRBJ2-1; V gene: TRBV14; CDR3 protein: CASSLSGSYNEQFF
clone size: -; J gene: TRBJ1-3; V gene: TRBV10-3; CDR3 protein: CAISDRGFSGNTIYF
clone size: -; J gene: TRBJ1-2; V gene: TRBV4-2; CDR3 protein: CASSPGGANYGYTF